These 25 T cell receptor beta chains originate from one sample sequenced in a study of cytomegalovirus exposure and HLA in healthy donors. TCRdb's copy holds only in-frame clones and misses some; the assay was immunoSEQ multiplex PCR. The sample lists roughly 56,000 clones, about 95% occurring once. What was sequenced was PBMCs. The receptors stem from a man between 18 and 35 years old in good health and CMV-seronegative.

This chain joins TRBV7-2 and TRBJ2-5, with 7 bases fitting TRBD1. V was clipped by 0 bases and J by 5 bases; unmatched bases: 18. This CDR3 contains 19 residues. Germline V gives CDR1 SGHTA, CDR2 FQGNSA. CDR3 region: CASSLAQSLFTGVRETQYF. The DNA for the CDR3 is TGTGCCAGCAGCTTAGCTCAATCCCTGTTCACAGGGGTTCGGGAGACCCAGTACTTC.

The chain carries TRBV7-9 and TRBJ2-1; tentative D call: TRBD1 (6 bases). The length of the CDR3 is 17 residues. Looked up from germline, CDR1 is SEHNR and CDR2 is FQNEAQ (reference sequence). Trimming cost V 4 bases and J 9 bases, with 25 bases left between them. CDR3 in amino acids: CASSSPYGTKKGPEQFF. In DNA, the CDR3 is TGTGCCAGCAGCTCCCCGTACGGGACAAAGAAAGGGCCTGAGCAGTTCTTC.

The CDR3 DNA reads as TGTGCCAGCAGCTTAACAGGGGACTATGGCTACACCTTC. It translates to CASSLTGDYGYTF. The rearrangement joins TRBV9 to TRBJ1-2, with 7 bases matching TRBD1. CDR3 length: 13 amino acids. Germline lookup yields CDR1 SGDLS and CDR2 YYNGEE. After removal of 4 bases from V and 3 bases from J, the junction contained 3 bases not matched to a gene.

The rearrangement joins TRBV9 to TRBJ2-1; possible D gene TRBD2, 6 bases. Per the germline V gene, CDR1 is SGDLS and CDR2 is YYNGEE. V was pared by 0 bases and J by 6 bases, with 13 bases between. The CDR3 runs to 15 residues. The CDR3 spells CASSVGGTGGNEQFF. Here the CDR3 DNA reads TGTGCCAGCAGCGTAGGCGGGACTGGGGGCAATGAGCAGTTCTTC.

The chain links TRBV4-2 to TRBJ2-7; 13 positions agree with TRBD2. CDR1 is LGHNA and CDR2 is YNFKEQ in the germline V gene. V shed 5 bases, J shed 2 bases, and the junction held 3 bases outside the gene matches. CDR3 size: 15 residues. The DNA for the CDR3 is TGTGCCAGCAGCACAGGGACTAGCGGGACCTACGAGCAGTACTTC. It is translated as CASSTGTSGTYEQYF.

The rearrangement joins TRBV5-1 to TRBJ1-4; perhaps TRBD1 as D (5 bases). The CDR3 loop spans 14 amino acids. Trimming removed 3 bases from V and 5 bases from J, with 11 bases in between. Germline V gives CDR1 SGHRS, CDR2 YFSETQ. CDR3 coding DNA: TGCGCCAGCAGCTCGGACACCTTGAATGAAAAACTGTTTTTT. Translated, it gives CASSSDTLNEKLFF.

About this clone: Sequence at one end of the junction differs from germline and may be a read error. The chain has TRBV6-6 and TRBJ2-1; tentative D call: TRBD2 (6 bases). This CDR3 region has 12 residues. The germline V gene has CDR1 MNHNY and CDR2 SVGAGI (reference sequence). Here the CDR3 DNA reads TGTGCCAGCAGTTACTTCGGGACTCCTGATCTCTTC. Translating it yields CASSYFGTPDLF.

The genes are TRBV7-3 and TRBJ2-3; TRBD2 aligns across 7 bases. The CDR3 is made up of 15 amino acids. Germline-derived CDR1 and CDR2 are SGHTA and FQGTGA. Trimming took 4 bases from V and 2 from J; bases not matched to a gene: 6. Here the CDR3 reads CASSSTGLLTDTQYF. CDR3 nucleotides: TGTGCCAGCAGCTCCACGGGACTACTCACAGATACGCAGTATTTT.

The chain employs TRBV21-1 and TRBJ2-6; the tabulated D call, TRBD2, remains unverified against the DNA. TRBV21-1 is designated a pseudogene. The CDR3 is made up of 15 amino acids. In nucleotides, the CDR3 is TGTGCCAGCGGCCAGGGACTCTCTGGGGCCAACGTCCTGACTTTC. This encodes CASGQGLSGANVLTF.

In DNA, the CDR3 is TGTGCCAGCAGCATCGACACGGCCCTCTATGGCTACACCTTC. Translated: CASSIDTALYGYTF. The chain links TRBV5-4 to TRBJ1-2, with D uncertain. The CDR3 runs 14 residues. Per the germline V gene, CDR1 is SGHNT and CDR2 is YYREEE (reference sequence). V gave up 4 bases and J gave up 4 bases, with 14 bases separating them.

This clone has only one observation. CDR3 residues: CASSIASTDTQYF. CDR3 coding DNA: TGCGCCAGCAGCATAGCTAGCACAGATACGCAGTATTTT. The chain joins TRBV5-1 to TRBJ2-3; D not certain. Germline CDR1 is SGHRS and CDR2 is YFSETQ. There are 13 residues in the CDR3. The ends were cut back, 4 bases at V and 0 bases at J, with 6 bases in the middle. Full variable domain (rest looked up from reference TRBV5-1 and TRBJ2-3): KAGVTQTPRYLIKTRGQQVTLSCSPISGHRSVSWYQQTPGQGLQFLFEYFSETQRNKGNFPGRFSGRQFSNSRSEMNVSTLELGDSALYLCASSIASTDTQYFGPGTRLTVL.

V and J are TRBV29-1 and TRBJ2-7, with D tentatively TRBD2 (6 bases). Germline CDR1 reads SQVTM; CDR2 reads ANQGSEA. V was trimmed by 7 bases and J by 4 bases, leaving 14 bases between them. The CDR3 spans 12 residues. The CDR3 reads CSASMAGYEQYF. In nucleotides, the CDR3 is TGCAGCGCCTCGATGGCGGGGTACGAGCAGTACTTC.

The chain carries TRBV19 and TRBJ2-6; TRBD1 matches at 7 bases. J gave up 2 bases and V 7 bases, and 14 bases lay outside the gene matches. The CDR3 extends over 18 amino acids. Germline V lookup: CDR1 LNHDA, CDR2 SQIVND (reference sequence). CDR3 bases: TGTGCCAGTATCACAGGGATAGGGGGCATCCCTGGGGCCAACGTCCTGACTTTC. Translation: CASITGIGGIPGANVLTF.

V is TRBV7-2 and J is TRBJ2-3; possibly TRBD2 for D (6 bases). The germline CDR1 and CDR2 sequences are SGHTA and FQGNSA. This CDR3 has 15 residues. The V and J ends lost 4 bases and 3 bases respectively, with 14 bases between them. CDR3 residues: CASSYAGTITDTQYF. In DNA, the CDR3 is TGTGCCAGCAGCTACGCGGGAACCATTACAGATACGCAGTATTTT.

The gene calls are TRBV2 and TRBJ1-1; D possibly corresponds to TRBD1 (6 bases). The CDR3 covers 14 residues. Germline V gene data show CDR1 as SNHLY and CDR2 as FYNNEI. Trimming cost V 4 bases and J 6 bases, with 15 bases left between them. CDR3 in amino acids: CASSVEGGGSEAFF. The CDR3 DNA follows: TGTGCCAGCAGTGTAGAGGGAGGGGGGTCTGAAGCTTTCTTT.

CDR3 DNA: TGTGCCAGCAGTGAGATACCTTCTGGAAACACCATATATTTT. Encoded protein: CASSEIPSGNTIYF. This chain joins TRBV28 and TRBJ1-3; the D is unclear. CDR1 MDHEN and CDR2 SYDVKM come from the germline V gene. Between the trimmed V and J ends, which lost 5 bases and 1 base, there was a span of 9 bases. This CDR3 has 14 amino acids.

The chain uses TRBV14 and TRBJ2-1; TRBD1 aligns across 7 bases. This CDR3 region has 15 residues. J gave up 4 bases and V 4 bases, and 7 bases lay outside the gene matches. Germline V gene lookup returns CDR1 SGHDN and CDR2 FVKESK. For the CDR3, the DNA is TGTGCCAGCAGCCGAATACAGGGGAAATACAATGAGCAGTTCTTC. It yields the protein CASSRIQGKYNEQFF.

The J gene is TRBJ2-1, the V gene TRBV11-2; D uncertain. V was pared by 5 bases and J by 6 bases, with 8 bases between. The CDR3 loop spans 12 amino acids. The V gene's germline CDR1 is SGHAT and CDR2 FQNNGV. The CDR3, as DNA: TGTGCCAGCAGCCCTACCGCCAATGAGCAGTTCTTC. Translated, it gives CASSPTANEQFF.

The chain links TRBV9 to TRBJ1-1; 8 nucleotides match TRBD1. CDR1 and CDR2 (germline): SGDLS, YYNGEE. CDR3 length equals 14 residues. V shed 4 bases and J 7 bases; nucleotides not matched to a gene: 9. CDR3 residues: CASSLTGARDEAFF. CDR3 nucleotides: TGTGCCAGCAGCTTGACAGGGGCGAGGGATGAAGCTTTCTTT.

The gene calls are TRBV15 and TRBJ2-7, with a possible D match to TRBD1 (5 bases). The V gene's germline CDR1 is LNHNV and CDR2 YYDKDF (reference sequence). The CDR3 runs to 13 residues. V lost 6 bases and J lost 2, with 11 bases in between. Here the CDR3 reads CATSQGWTYEQYF. CDR3 coding DNA: TGTGCCACCAGTCAGGGATGGACCTACGAGCAGTACTTC. Full variable domain (missing parts from reference TRBV15 and TRBJ2-7): DAMVIQNPRYQVTQFGKPVTLSCSQTLNHNVMYWYQQKSSQAPKLLFHYYDKDFNNEADTPDNFQSRRPNTSFCFLDIRSPGLGDTAMYLCATSQGWTYEQYFGPGTRLTVT.

The chain has TRBV27 and TRBJ1-1; possible D gene TRBD1, 5 bases. The CDR3 extends over 11 amino acids. Trimming pared 2 bases from V and 9 bases from J, leaving 7 bases between. CDR1 is MNHEY, CDR2 SMNVEV, per germline (reference sequence). The CDR3 DNA reads as TGTGCCAGCAGTTTAGGGGGGAAAGCTTTCTTT. It encodes CASSLGGKAFF.

J is TRBJ2-5 and V is TRBV2, with 11 bases that match TRBD2. The CDR3 runs to 17 residues. The germline gives CDR1 SNHLY, CDR2 FYNNEI. Trimming cost V 6 bases and J 5 bases; bases outside gene matches: 14. CDR3 DNA: TGTGCCAGCAGAGGGAGGGCTAGCGGGAGGTATGGCGAGACCCAGTACTTC. Translating gives CASRGRASGRYGETQYF.

This rearrangement joins TRBV5-1 to TRBJ2-5, with a tentative D call TRBD2 (5 bases). V dropped 8 bases and J dropped 2 bases, with 19 bases sitting between them. The germline V gene has CDR1 SGHRS and CDR2 YFSETQ. The CDR3 spans 15 residues. The CDR3 bases are TGCGCCAGTAAAGCGGAATACAAAGGACAAGAGACCCAGTACTTC. It yields the protein CASKAEYKGQETQYF.

The table lists this clone with a count of one. The V and J genes are TRBV28 and TRBJ2-1, with 8 bases fitting TRBD2. Germline loops: CDR1 MDHEN, CDR2 SYDVKM. This CDR3 has 17 amino acids. Trimming cost V 4 bases and J 6 bases; bases outside gene matches: 14. Here the CDR3 DNA reads TGTGCCAGCAGTTCCCCCAGGCGACTGGGACTAGGCAATGAGCAGTTCTTC. It codes for CASSSPRRLGLGNEQFF.

The CDR3 coding sequence is TGTGCCAGCAGTTACGGCGGGAGCTTCTCAGATACGCAGTATTTT. Translated, it gives CASSYGGSFSDTQYF. The chain links TRBV6-6 to TRBJ2-3, with TRBD2 matching over 7 bases. This CDR3 has 15 amino acids. The germline gives CDR1 MNHNY, CDR2 SVGAGI (reference sequence). Trimming at V came to 2 bases and at J to 4 bases, leaving 6 bases not matched to a gene.